This is a list of T cell receptor beta chains from one sample in a study of regulatory T cells in long-lasting Graves disease. TCRdb ran MiXCR on the multiplex PCR reads and lists one entry per CDR3 protein. The table lists some 450,000 distinct CDR3 sequences, roughly a quarter of them singletons. Sequenced here: peripheral blood mononuclear cells (PBMCs), sampled when the disease was refractory, from a patient treated with antithyroid drugs. The receptors were sampled from a female donor with Graves disease. The conserved cysteine and the conserved F or W are not part of the CDR3 here.

j_gene	v_gene	CDR3aa
TRBJ2-7	TRBV30	AWSVTGVWDEQY
TRBJ2-3	TRBV2	ASSSGLAANTDTQY
TRBJ2-2	TRBV19	ASRRGGPANTGELF
TRBJ2-7	TRBV5-6	ASSLGNWGGGEQY
TRBJ2-7	TRBV10-3	AISDPGQGQSEQY
TRBJ1-1	TRBV6-2/TRBV6-3	ASRFLRQPNTVAF
TRBJ2-7	TRBV28	ASTSGERDRVTYEQY
TRBJ2-2	TRBV28	ASSLWTSGSPSGELF
TRBJ2-4	TRBV6-1	ASSTRPAKNIQY
TRBJ2-7	TRBV6-2/TRBV6-3	ASSSLSTGEQY
TRBJ2-7	TRBV20-1	SARTSGVLYEQY
TRBJ2-3	TRBV6-2/TRBV6-3	ASITGLSTDTQY
TRBJ1-1	TRBV7-8	ASSLTGGDGTEAF
TRBJ1-2	TRBV7-2	ASSLDPGDYGYT
TRBJ2-3	TRBV11-2	ASSLESQFGTSGSSDTQY
TRBJ1-2	TRBV2	ASSDYPGQGSGYT
TRBJ2-7	TRBV20-1	SARSGSSGHSYEQY
TRBJ2-7	TRBV7-9	ASSLRSPETYEQY
TRBJ1-5	TRBV13	ASSKRTGDISNQPQH
TRBJ1-5	TRBV27	ASSFLGYDQPQH
TRBJ2-2	TRBV2	ASSESGTYTGELF
TRBJ1-5	TRBV19	ASRGQSTRGQPQH
TRBJ2-5	TRBV10-3	AISGTGTSGAQETQY
TRBJ2-5	TRBV7-2	ASSSPRSGRETQY
TRBJ1-2	TRBV7-9	ASSFRDDGTNIN
TRBJ1-5	TRBV28	ASIDIALSNQPQH
TRBJ1-4	TRBV28	ASSWRQGNNEKLF
TRBJ2-7	TRBV12-3/TRBV12-4	ASSPPGQAYEQY
TRBJ1-3	TRBV28	ASSLLPGATVSGNTIY
TRBJ1-6	TRBV20-1	SARAGDNSPLH
TRBJ2-7	TRBV28	ASSLGSLGTGSYEQY
TRBJ2-7	TRBV7-9	ASSLVSTYEQY
TRBJ1-1	TRBV4-1	ASSQDSGSDTEAF